Below, 32 T cell receptor beta chains from the same sample are listed, as sequenced in a study of T cell repertoires in cytomegalovirus infection (dated by TCRdb to between 2017 and 2020). These reads were obtained on an Illumina HiSeq 1500. TCRdb reanalyzed the raw reads on its own, using fastp at Q25 for trimming and MiXCR for clone calling, and kept in-frame beta chains. A single entry per CDR3 protein holds the most common genes and DNA from its merged rows. The sample includes about 200,000 distinct CDR3 sequences, with more than 9% observed a single time. The ten biggest clones cover about 5% of the sample. The sequencing input was PBMCs. Source of these receptors: a human donor in good health (CMV status not recorded). Some clones in this sample may be carry-over from other donors' samples.

The table lists this clonotype with a few counts. V is TRBV29-1 and J is TRBJ1-1; perhaps TRBD1 as D (6 bases). V was pared by 6 bases and J by 0 bases, with 11 bases between. This CDR3 has 13 residues. Germline CDR1 reads SQVTM; CDR2 reads ANQGSEA. The CDR3 loop reads CSVGQFMNTEAFF. As DNA, the CDR3 is TGCAGCGTCGGACAGTTCATGAACACTGAAGCTTTCTTT.

This clonotype was seen ten or more times. The chain links TRBV7-2 to TRBJ2-2; D tentatively fits TRBD1 or TRBD2 (7 bases each). CDR1 is SGHTA and CDR2 is FQGNSA in the germline V gene. Trimming shortened V by 5 bases and J by 7 bases, and 20 bases separated the two germline ends. This CDR3 has 16 amino acids. The DNA for the CDR3 is TGTGCCAGCAGCCCGGCCCTGACAGGGAGGGTCGGGGAGCTGTTTTTT. Translating gives CASSPALTGRVGELFF. Complete variable domain (other parts from reference TRBV7-2 and TRBJ2-2): GAGVSQSPSNKVTEKGKDVELRCDPISGHTALYWYRQSLGQGLEFLIYFQGNSAPDKSGLPSDRFSAERTGGSVSTLTIQRTQQEDSAVYLCASSPALTGRVGELFFGEGSRLTVL.

This clonotype was seen a handful of times. The CDR3 nucleotides are TGCAGCGTTGAAGATATGAGGGAGGATGAGCAGTTCTTC. Protein product: CSVEDMREDEQFF. The chain links TRBV29-1 to TRBJ2-1, with D possibly TRBD2 on 6 matching bases. The germline CDR1 and CDR2 sequences are SQVTM and ANQGSEA. The V and J ends lost 0 bases and 8 bases respectively, with 11 bases between them. The CDR3 runs to 13 residues.

This clonotype was seen ten or more times. The genes are TRBV7-2 and TRBJ1-6; D unclear. V dropped 5 bases and J dropped 10 bases, with 6 bases sitting between them. The CDR3 has 11 residues. The germline CDR1 and CDR2 sequences are SGHTA and FQGNSA. The CDR3, as DNA: TGTGCCAGCAGCCAAGGGTCACCCCTCCACTTT. The encoded protein is CASSQGSPLHF.

This clonotype was seen a handful of times. The chain links TRBV30 to TRBJ1-3; perhaps TRBD1 as D (5 bases). Germline V gene sequence: CDR1 GTSNPN, CDR2 SVGIG (reference sequence). Trimming took off 3 bases at V and 3 bases at J, with 12 bases between the two ends. This CDR3 is 14 amino acids long. CDR3 sequence: CAWSQPGGGNTIYF. In DNA, the CDR3 is TGTGCCTGGAGCCAGCCGGGGGGTGGAAACACCATATATTTT.

This clonotype showed up many times. J is TRBJ1-4 and V is TRBV7-2, with D hard to call. Trimming stripped 1 base from V and 6 bases from J, with 15 bases between. The CDR3 spans 16 residues. CDR1 is SGHTA, CDR2 FQGNSA, per germline. The CDR3: CASSLDGELVDEKLFF. CDR3 nucleotides: TGTGCCAGCAGCTTAGACGGGGAATTGGTTGATGAAAAACTGTTTTTT.

Only a few counts were recorded for this clonotype. The chain combines TRBV7-9 with TRBJ1-1, with unresolved D. V was shortened by 1 base and J by 6 bases, with 12 bases between the two germline ends. The CDR3 length is 14 residues. Germline CDR1 reads SEHNR; CDR2 reads FQNEAQ (reference sequence). This CDR3 is CASSLGPARPEAFF. CDR3 nucleotide sequence: TGTGCCAGCAGCTTAGGGCCCGCGAGACCTGAAGCTTTCTTT.

This clonotype has a count of ten or more. The V and J genes are TRBV7-2 and TRBJ2-1, with a possible D match to TRBD1 (5 bases). In germline, CDR1 is SGHTA, CDR2 FQGNSA. There are 17 residues in the CDR3. The germline V and J ends were trimmed by 2 bases and 6 bases, with 20 bases remaining between them. CDR3 loop: CASSLTPGRARVNEQFF. CDR3 sequence (DNA): TGTGCCAGCAGCTTAACCCCGGGCAGGGCGAGAGTCAATGAGCAGTTCTTC.

This clonotype was picked up many times. The J gene is TRBJ2-7, the V gene TRBV15, with 9 bases that match TRBD1. The V and J ends lost 1 base and 6 bases, in that order; junction bases with no gene match: 10. Germline lookup yields CDR1 LNHNV and CDR2 YYDKDF (reference sequence). This CDR3 has 16 residues. The CDR3 region is CATSRATGTGSREQYF. The CDR3 DNA follows: TGTGCCACCAGCAGAGCTACCGGGACAGGGTCGCGCGAGCAGTACTTC.

Worth noting for this clonotype: A clone one base away is much larger, so this may be a read error. The chain uses TRBV20-1 and TRBJ2-1, with D hard to call. Per germline, CDR1 DFQATT and CDR2 SNEGSKA (reference sequence). This CDR3 is built from 15 residues. CDR3 bases: TGCAGTGCTAGAGATAATGGGAAGCCCTACAATGAGCGGTTCTTC. Translated: CSARDNGKPYNERFF.

The V gene is TRBV7-9, the J gene TRBJ2-7; a possible D gene is TRBD1 (6 bases). Germline V CDR1 and CDR2: SEHNR, FQNEAQ (reference sequence). CDR3 length: 14 residues. V lost 4 bases, J lost 2 bases, and 12 bases lay in between. The CDR3 sequence is CASSSHRDPYEQYF. For the CDR3, the DNA is TGTGCCAGCAGCTCCCACAGGGACCCCTACGAGCAGTACTTC.

The CDR3 here is CATIRRGTYNEQFF. The CDR3 DNA follows: TGTGCCACAATTCGGAGGGGTACCTACAATGAGCAGTTCTTC. V gene TRBV11-1 combines with J gene TRBJ2-1; tentatively, D is TRBD2 (6 bases). The germline V gene has CDR1 SGHAT and CDR2 FQDESV (reference sequence). CDR3 length equals 14 residues. The V end was cut by 10 bases, the J end by 2 bases, with 15 bases between. Full variable domain (rest looked up from reference TRBV11-1 and TRBJ2-1): EAEVAQSPRYKITEKSQAVAFWCDPISGHATLYWYRQILGQGPELLVQFQDESVVDDSQLPKDRFSAERLKGVDSTLKIQPAELGDSAMYLCATIRRGTYNEQFFGPGTRLTVL.

This clonotype has a count of ten or more. The chain combines TRBV7-2 with TRBJ2-4, with D tentatively TRBD1 or TRBD2 (5 bases each). V was trimmed by 3 bases and J by 6 bases, leaving 21 bases between them. The CDR3 covers 17 residues. CDR1 SGHTA and CDR2 FQGNSA come from the germline V gene. The CDR3 region is CASSFNPEGYPINIQYF. CDR3 DNA: TGTGCCAGCAGCTTTAACCCAGAGGGGTACCCCATAAACATTCAGTACTTC.

Turning to this clonotype: One junction end disagrees with the germline gene, perhaps due to a read error. The chain combines TRBV9 with TRBJ2-2, with 10 nucleotides matching TRBD2. Germline-derived CDR1 and CDR2 are SGDLS and YYNGEE. CDR3 length equals 16 residues. CDR3 amino acids: CANSVGLAVNTGELFF. CDR3 in DNA: TGTGCCAACAGCGTAGGACTAGCGGTGAACACCGGGGAGCTGTTTTTT.

This chain links TRBV5-6 with TRBJ2-7, with 9 bases matching TRBD1. The ends lost 2 bases at V and 6 bases at J; junction bases unmatched: 6. The germline gives CDR1 SGHDT, CDR2 YYEEEE. The CDR3 length is 14 residues. The CDR3 nucleotides are TGTGCCAGCAGCTTCCGGGACAGGGAAGGCGAGCAGTACTTC. It translates to CASSFRDREGEQYF.

Many counts were recorded for this clonotype. The rearrangement uses TRBV5-5 and TRBJ2-1, with D perhaps TRBD2 (5 bases). Trimming removed 3 bases from V and 9 bases from J, with 13 bases in between. This CDR3 spans 13 amino acids. From germline, CDR1 is SGHKS and CDR2 YYEKEE (reference sequence). The CDR3 region is CASSSLQGSEQFF. The CDR3 DNA is TGTGCCAGCAGCTCGCTACAAGGGAGTGAGCAGTTCTTC. The full variable domain, completed using reference TRBV5-5 and TRBJ2-1, is DAGVTQSPTHLIKTRGQQVTLRCSPISGHKSVSWYQQVLGQGPQFIFQYYEKEERGRGNFPDRFSARQFPNYSSELNVNALLLGDSALYLCASSSLQGSEQFFGPGTRLTVL.

This clonotype was counted many times. J is TRBJ2-2 and V is TRBV7-8; 8 nucleotides align to TRBD2. The germline CDR1 and CDR2 sequences are SGHVS and FQNEAQ. Trimming took 5 bases from V and 6 from J; bases not matched to a gene: 17. The CDR3 length is 18 residues. The DNA for the CDR3 is TGTGCCAGCAGCCGCTCGGCTGGGACTAGAGTCGTATCCGGGGAGCTGTTTTTT. It is translated as CASSRSAGTRVVSGELFF.

This clonotype appeared many times. The chain links TRBV7-2 to TRBJ1-1; D is unresolved. CDR3 length equals 15 residues. Germline values: CDR1 SGHTA, CDR2 FQGNSA. V lost 7 bases and J 2 bases, leaving 17 bases between the germline ends. CDR3 amino acids: CASNPGTQFNTEAFF. CDR3 nucleotides: TGTGCCAGCAACCCCGGTACACAATTTAACACTGAAGCTTTCTTT.

The sample holds a few counts of this clonotype. This chain links TRBV28 with TRBJ1-2; TRBD1 aligns across 8 bases. CDR1 and CDR2 (germline): MDHEN, SYDVKM. Trimming at V came to 4 bases and at J to 13 bases, leaving 11 bases not matched to a gene. This CDR3 comprises 13 residues. CDR3 DNA sequence: TGTGCCAGCAGTTCGCCCGACAGGGGATTATCCACCTTC. Translating gives CASSSPDRGLSTF.

There are a few counts of this clonotype. The rearrangement joins TRBV19 to TRBJ1-6, with 10 bases identical to TRBD1. Germline-derived CDR1 and CDR2 are LNHDA and SQIVND (reference sequence). Losses at the gene ends were 5 bases for V and 7 bases for J; bases not matched to a gene: 2. The CDR3 runs 14 residues. DNA of the CDR3: TGTGCCAGTAGTCCGACAGGGGGCAATTCACCCCTCCACTTT. It yields the protein CASSPTGGNSPLHF. Drawing the rest from reference TRBV19 and TRBJ1-6, the complete variable domain is DGGITQSPKYLFRKEGQNVTLSCEQNLNHDAMYWYRQDPGQGLRLIYYSQIVNDFQKGDIAEGYSVSREKKESFPLTVTSAQKNPTAFYLCASSPTGGNSPLHFGNGTRLTVT.

V usage is TRBV7-3 and J usage is TRBJ1-1; D is perhaps TRBD1 (5 bases). Trimming shortened V by 5 bases and J by 5 bases, and 15 bases separated the two germline ends. Germline CDR1 and CDR2: SGHTA and FQGTGA. This CDR3 contains 14 residues. The CDR3 coding sequence is TGTGCCAGCAGCCCGGACACCTCTGGTACTGAAGCTTTCTTT. It codes for CASSPDTSGTEAFF.

CDR3 in amino acids: CASSEARSPYGYTF. CDR3 DNA sequence: TGTGCCAGCAGTGAAGCGCGCTCCCCCTATGGCTACACCTTC. The chain is built from TRBV2 and TRBJ1-2; D ambiguous. V was trimmed by 0 bases and J by 4 bases, leaving 9 bases between them. Germline V gene data show CDR1 as SNHLY and CDR2 as FYNNEI. The CDR3 length is 14 residues.

There are many counts of this clonotype. The chain has TRBV7-2 and TRBJ2-5; D unclear. Trimming pared 2 bases from V and 1 base from J, leaving 11 bases between. Germline loops: CDR1 SGHTA, CDR2 FQGNSA. The CDR3 spans 15 residues. Written as DNA, the CDR3 is TGTGCCAGCAGCTTAAGATTTACTGGCCAAGAGACCCAGTACTTC. Translating gives CASSLRFTGQETQYF.

This clonotype was counted only a few times. V is TRBV19 and J is TRBJ1-1; 8 bases match TRBD1. CDR1 and CDR2 from the germline V gene are LNHDA and SQIVND (reference sequence). The junction had 3 bases not matched to a gene; V was cut back by 3 bases and J by 3 bases. The CDR3 totals 14 residues. CDR3: CASSIRGRDTEAFF. As DNA, the CDR3 is TGTGCCAGTAGTATCAGGGGGCGCGACACTGAAGCTTTCTTT. Looking up the rest from reference TRBV19 and TRBJ1-1 gives the full variable domain: DGGITQSPKYLFRKEGQNVTLSCEQNLNHDAMYWYRQDPGQGLRLIYYSQIVNDFQKGDIAEGYSVSREKKESFPLTVTSAQKNPTAFYLCASSIRGRDTEAFFGQGTRLTVV.

This clonotype was counted ten times or more. The chain has TRBV18 and TRBJ2-7, with a possible D match to TRBD1 (6 bases). Trimming stripped 0 bases from V and 4 bases from J, with 16 bases between. This CDR3 has 16 amino acids. Per germline, CDR1 KGHSH and CDR2 LQKENI. CDR3 DNA: TGTGCCAGCTCACCACCCGGGACAAACACTCTATACGAGCAGTACTTC. It codes for CASSPPGTNTLYEQYF.

Points on this clonotype: With a much larger clone just one base away, this may be a read error. The rearrangement uses TRBV6-2 or TRBV6-3 and TRBJ1-1; D is possibly TRBD1 (6 bases). Trimming removed 11 bases from V and 5 bases from J, with 18 bases in between. The CDR3 length is 13 residues. CDR1 is MNHEY, CDR2 SVGEGT, per germline. The CDR3 loop reads CAPAPGAGTEAFF. In DNA, the CDR3 is TGTGCCCCCGCACCGGGGGCAGGGACTGAAGCTTTCTTT.

This chain connects TRBV28 to TRBJ2-7; 9 nucleotides agree with TRBD2. The CDR3 extends over 17 amino acids. From germline, CDR1 is MDHEN and CDR2 SYDVKM. With 2 bases clipped from V and 4 bases from J, the junction kept 12 bases outside the gene matches. The CDR3 DNA is TGTGCCAGCAGTTTACGGCTAGCGGGGTTGGGGAGGTACGAGCAGTACTTC. It is translated as CASSLRLAGLGRYEQYF.

This clonotype was picked up a small number of times. The CDR3 nucleotides are TGCAGTGCTGCCGCCGGCGGGATAAATGAGCAGTTCTTC. This translates into CSAAAGGINEQFF. This chain uses TRBV20-1 with TRBJ2-1, with D perhaps matching TRBD2 (6 bases). Trimming left V 5 bases short and J 7 bases short, with 15 bases between. CDR3 length: 13 amino acids. The germline V gene encodes CDR1 DFQATT and CDR2 SNEGSKA (reference sequence).

This rearrangement joins TRBV28 to TRBJ1-1; D is perhaps TRBD1 (6 bases). CDR1 MDHEN and CDR2 SYDVKM come from the germline V gene. Trimming left V 5 bases short and J 7 bases short, with 20 bases between. The CDR3 is 15 residues long. The CDR3, as DNA: TGTGCCAGCAGTAGGGTTGGGGGGCAGCTAGGTGAAGCTTTCTTT. This translates into CASSRVGGQLGEAFF.

This clonotype was picked up many times. The chain employs TRBV12-3 or TRBV12-4 and TRBJ1-4, with D maybe TRBD1 (6 bases). The germline V and J ends were trimmed by 6 bases and 8 bases, with 19 bases remaining between them. The CDR3 loop spans 15 amino acids. The CDR3 sequence: CASRLGHPEGEKLFF. DNA for the CDR3: TGTGCCAGCAGATTGGGACACCCTGAAGGAGAAAAACTGTTTTTT.

Turning to this clonotype: One junction end disagrees with the germline gene, perhaps due to a read error. V is TRBV19 and J is TRBJ1-5; 8 bases match TRBD1. CDR3 length: 15 residues. In germline, CDR1 is LNHDA, CDR2 SQIVND (reference sequence). In DNA form, the CDR3 reads TGTGGCAGTAGTAAACTTGGACAGGGTGGGCAGCCCCAGCATTTT. The encoded protein is CGSSKLGQGGQPQHF.

This clonotype was recorded at least ten times. This chain links TRBV7-3 with TRBJ1-1; D might be TRBD1 (5 bases). Looked up from germline, CDR1 is SGHTA and CDR2 is FQGTGA. The CDR3 is made up of 14 amino acids. With 2 bases removed from V and 3 bases from J, the gap between germline ends came to 10 bases. This CDR3 reads CASSLEGLDTEAFF. The DNA for the CDR3 is TGTGCCAGCAGCTTAGAGGGGCTGGACACTGAAGCTTTCTTT.